This TCR beta chain was sequenced for a study of long-term antiretroviral therapy in people with HIV. Assay version v3.0 of immunoSEQ was used, and it was run at survey level. The protocol was immunoSEQ multiplex PCR, while the TCRdb copy is restricted to in-frame clones and leaves out a portion. Of 28,000 or so clones in the sample, roughly 90% are singletons; the top ten hold around 4%. This clonotype originated in a woman under 30 with HIV. The sequenced sample was unsorted PBMCs, obtained 0.5 years after starting antiretroviral therapy.

DNA for the CDR3: TGTGCCAGTAGTATAGACGGGGGGACACCCTACTCCTACGAGCAGTACTTC. Translated: CASSIDGGTPYSYEQYF. The gene calls are TRBV19 and TRBJ2-7, with D possibly TRBD2 on 7 matching bases. The CDR3 loop spans 17 amino acids. Germline V gives CDR1 LNHDA, CDR2 SQIVND (reference sequence). V lost 0 bases and J 0 bases, leaving 15 bases between the germline ends.